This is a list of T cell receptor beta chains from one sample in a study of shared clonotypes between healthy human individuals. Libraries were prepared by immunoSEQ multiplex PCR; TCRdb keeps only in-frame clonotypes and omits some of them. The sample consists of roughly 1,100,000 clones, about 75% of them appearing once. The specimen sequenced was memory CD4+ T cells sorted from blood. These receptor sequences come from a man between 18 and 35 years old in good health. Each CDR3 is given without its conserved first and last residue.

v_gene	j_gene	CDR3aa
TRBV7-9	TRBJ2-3	ASSFVAGVTDTQY
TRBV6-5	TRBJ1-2	ASSLTVNYGYT
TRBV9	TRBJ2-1	ASSVEAGGWYEQF
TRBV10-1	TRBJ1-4	ASHHRLQENEKLF
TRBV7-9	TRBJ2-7	ASSYDRDEQY
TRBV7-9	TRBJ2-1	ASSLRITTEGDNEQF
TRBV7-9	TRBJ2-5	ASSYGQGAVETQY
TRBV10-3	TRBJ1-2	AISESWGTDYGYT
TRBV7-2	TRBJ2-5	ASSLVGLAGGPGETQY
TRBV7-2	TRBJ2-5	ASKWAGGSQETQY
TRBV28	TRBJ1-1	ASSAPIRVTEAF
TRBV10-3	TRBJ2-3	AISEGTLTDTQY
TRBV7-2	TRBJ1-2	ASSFAGTGYT
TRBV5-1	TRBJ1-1	ASSPEADTEAF
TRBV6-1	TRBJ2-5	ASSEWPPPVTGQAGETQY
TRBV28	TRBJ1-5	ASSFSRASQPQH
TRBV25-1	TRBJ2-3	ASSGLTGGGADTQY
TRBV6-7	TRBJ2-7	ASTRRPQRGDHNDLYEQY
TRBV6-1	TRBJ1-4	ASSEWDRGRSEKLF
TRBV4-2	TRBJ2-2	ASSQESAVNTGELF
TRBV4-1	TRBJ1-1	ASSYRGQGVTEAF
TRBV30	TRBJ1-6	AWSGQGSPLH
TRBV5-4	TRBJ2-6	ASRSESGANVLT
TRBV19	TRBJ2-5	ASSPVALSGAKETQY
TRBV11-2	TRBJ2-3	ASSLDLQSDTQY
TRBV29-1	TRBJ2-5	SVGQLQETQY
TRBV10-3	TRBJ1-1	AIREDMNTEAF
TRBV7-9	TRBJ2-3	ASSWLGRDTQY
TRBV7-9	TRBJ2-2	ASIRTSGSPGELF
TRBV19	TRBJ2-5	ASSMFLGPSGGGETQY
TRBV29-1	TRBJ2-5	SVGGQVETQY
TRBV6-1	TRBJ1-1	ASSDRTGGNTEAF
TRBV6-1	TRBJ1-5	ASSGPGQGSQPQH
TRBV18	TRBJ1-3	ASSPPGQGAGNTIY
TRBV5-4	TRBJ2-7	ASSLGQPTVPYEQY
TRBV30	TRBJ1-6	ACPVPNRGNNSPLH
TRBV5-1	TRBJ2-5	ASSLSRTADGETQY
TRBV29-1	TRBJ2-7	SVSTNERYEQY
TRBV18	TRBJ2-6	ASSPAPGINSGANVLT
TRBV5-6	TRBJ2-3	ASSNGLAAATDTQY
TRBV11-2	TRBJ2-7	ASSLFGAGSSYEQY
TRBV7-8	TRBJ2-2	ASSFWTGAANTGELF
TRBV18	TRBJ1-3	ASSSTGVNTIY
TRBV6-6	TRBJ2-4	ASSYGQVVDKNIQY
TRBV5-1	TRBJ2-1	ASRWDTSSYNEQF
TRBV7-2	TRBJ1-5	ASSYRGNQPQH
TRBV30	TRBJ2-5	AWSGGPQETQY
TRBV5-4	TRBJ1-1	ASSLQGVNTEAF
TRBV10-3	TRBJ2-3	AISESNLAGGFGTDTQY
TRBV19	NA	ASSTLGQGMGQETQY
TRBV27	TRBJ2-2	ATRDRGRVTGELF
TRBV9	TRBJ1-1	ASSVGGTGGWDTEAF
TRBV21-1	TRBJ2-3	ASSKRQRVSPSTDTQY
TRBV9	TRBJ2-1	ASSVDGAPGEQF
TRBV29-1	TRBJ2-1	SVLSRDEQF
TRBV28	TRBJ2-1	ASSLEAGSWNEQF
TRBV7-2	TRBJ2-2	ASSLPLAGVGGELF